Each of the 18 T cell receptor beta chains below was sequenced from the same sample in a study of identical twins. TCRdb re-analysed the 5' RACE reads in MiXCR, keeping a single row per CDR3 protein. The sample contains 400,000 to 500,000 distinct CDR3 sequences, 18% of which appear only once. The sequenced sample consisted of naive T cells sorted from blood. These receptors all come from a man in his fifties in good health.

The rearrangement uses TRBV20-1 and TRBJ2-2, with D perhaps assigned TRBD1 or TRBD2 (5 bases each). Germline CDR1 and CDR2: DFQATT and SNEGSKA (reference sequence). The germline V and J ends were trimmed by 1 base and 2 bases, with 14 bases remaining between them. The CDR3 covers 16 residues. CDR3 nucleotide sequence: TGCAGTGCTAGAGCGCTGTACCGGGACAACACCGGGGAGCTGTTTTTT. It specifies CSARALYRDNTGELFF.

This clonotype was seen a few times. The rearrangement links TRBV20-1 to TRBJ2-1; TRBD1 matches at 8 bases. The CDR3 has 17 amino acids. V was clipped by 6 bases and J by 0 bases; unmatched bases: 13. In germline, CDR1 is DFQATT, CDR2 SNEGSKA (reference sequence). Here the CDR3 reads CSARGHETGGSYNEQFF. CDR3 nucleotide sequence: TGCAGTGCGCGGGGTCACGAAACAGGGGGCTCCTACAATGAGCAGTTCTTC.

The rearrangement uses TRBV6-1 and TRBJ1-5; 7 nucleotides agree with TRBD1. This CDR3 spans 14 amino acids. V was clipped by 5 bases and J by 2 bases; unmatched bases: 3. From germline, CDR1 is MNHNS and CDR2 SASEGT. The CDR3 bases are TGTGCCAGCAGTCCGGACAGGCGCAATCAGCCCCAGCATTTT. Amino acids: CASSPDRRNQPQHF.

The V and J genes are TRBV15 and TRBJ2-1, with 7 bases matching TRBD2. The V gene's germline CDR1 is LNHNV and CDR2 YYDKDF (reference sequence). The CDR3 contains 16 residues. V trimming: 5 bases; J trimming: 0 bases; junction bases outside the gene matches: 7. The CDR3 sequence is CATSGSGVGSYNEQFF. CDR3 nucleotide sequence: TGTGCCACCAGCGGCAGCGGGGTAGGCTCCTACAATGAGCAGTTCTTC.

At least ten counts were recorded for this clonotype. The CDR3, as DNA: TGTGCCAGCAGCTGGACGGACGGACCCCACGAGCAGTACTTC. Translating gives CASSWTDGPHEQYF. V gene TRBV7-2 combines with J gene TRBJ2-7, with D unclear. The germline gives CDR1 SGHTA, CDR2 FQGNSA. This CDR3 has 14 residues. V shed 4 bases and J shed 5 bases, with 15 bases lying between them.

This clonotype was seen more than once but under ten times. The chain joins TRBV6-1 to TRBJ2-5; D is unresolved. CDR1 is MNHNS and CDR2 is SASEGT in the germline V gene. V lost 7 bases to trimming and J lost 7 bases, with 16 bases between them. This CDR3 spans 13 amino acids. The CDR3 region is CASTDSRWATQYF. CDR3 nucleotides: TGTGCCAGCACCGATTCCCGTTGGGCGACCCAGTACTTC.

This clonotype was seen at least ten times. The gene calls are TRBV5-1 and TRBJ2-1; D is undetermined. CDR1 and CDR2 (germline): SGHRS, YFSETQ. The CDR3 covers 13 residues. Trimming took off 0 bases at V and 5 bases at J, with 6 bases between the two ends. The CDR3 nucleotides are TGCGCCAGCAGCTTGGCTAGAAACAATGAGCAGTTCTTC. This translates into CASSLARNNEQFF.

The chain has TRBV5-4 and TRBJ2-3; TRBD2 agrees at 10 bases. The CDR3 has 16 amino acids. The V and J ends lost 2 bases and 5 bases, in that order; junction bases with no gene match: 8. Germline lookup yields CDR1 SGHNT and CDR2 YYREEE (reference sequence). CDR3 sequence reads: CASSLRLAGAGDTQYF. CDR3 coding DNA: TGTGCCAGCAGCTTACGTCTAGCGGGGGCGGGAGATACGCAGTATTTT.

This clonotype was picked up many times. The CDR3 sequence is CASNPHRRNTEAFF. The DNA of the CDR3 is TGTGCCAGCAACCCACACAGAAGGAACACTGAAGCTTTCTTT. The rearrangement links TRBV12-3 or TRBV12-4 to TRBJ1-1; D is ambiguous. The CDR3 covers 14 residues. V lost 7 bases, J lost 1 base, and 13 bases lay in between.

This clonotype occurred a few times. The chain carries TRBV28 and TRBJ2-1, with 11 bases aligning to TRBD2. Germline-derived CDR1 and CDR2 are MDHEN and SYDVKM. V gave up 5 bases and J gave up 7 bases; unmatched junction bases: 7. The CDR3 has 15 amino acids. The CDR3 nucleotides read TGTGCCAGCAGTAATGGACTAGCGGGTAAAAATGAGCAGTTCTTC. It translates to CASSNGLAGKNEQFF.

The chain is built from TRBV20-1 and TRBJ2-1; 9 bases map to TRBD2. The germline V gene has CDR1 DFQATT and CDR2 SNEGSKA (reference sequence). Unmatched junction bases numbered 12, after V lost 4 bases and J lost 2 bases. This CDR3 comprises 17 residues. CDR3 protein: CSAMRATSGAAYNEQFF. The CDR3 DNA reads as TGCAGTGCTATGAGAGCGACTAGCGGAGCAGCCTACAATGAGCAGTTCTTC.

V and J are TRBV12-3 or TRBV12-4 and TRBJ2-2; D possibly corresponds to TRBD1 (6 bases). V was cut by 4 bases and J by 4 bases, with 16 bases left in between. The CDR3 spans 16 residues. CDR3 coding DNA: TGTGCCAGCAGTTCCCTATGGGGGCTACCCACCGGGGAGCTGTTTTTT. This translates into CASSSLWGLPTGELFF.

The chain carries TRBV4-2 and TRBJ2-7; 7 positions agree with TRBD1. The CDR3 is 12 amino acids. V lost 4 bases to trimming and J lost 6 bases; unmatched junction nucleotides: 3. The V gene's germline CDR1 is LGHNA and CDR2 YNFKEQ. The CDR3 protein is CASSPRTGEQYF. The CDR3 coding sequence is TGTGCCAGCAGCCCTCGGACAGGCGAGCAGTACTTC.

The rearrangement uses TRBV6-2 or TRBV6-3 and TRBJ2-1; D call uncertain. Germline V gives CDR1 MNHEY, CDR2 SVGEGT. This CDR3 region has 15 residues. Trimming removed 6 bases at V and 0 bases at J, with 12 bases between. The CDR3 DNA sequence: TGTGCCAGCAGGTCGGTCCAAAGCTCCTACAATGAGCAGTTCTTC. Its translation is CASRSVQSSYNEQFF.

This clonotype has more than one count but fewer than ten. The V call is TRBV4-2, the J call TRBJ2-2; D remains ambiguous. Germline values: CDR1 LGHNA, CDR2 YNFKEQ. The CDR3 spans 16 residues. The V and J ends lost 3 bases and 3 bases respectively, with 14 bases between them. CDR3 loop: CASSHADRADTGELFF. In DNA, the CDR3 is TGTGCCAGCAGCCACGCGGATCGGGCCGACACCGGGGAGCTGTTTTTT.

This clonotype was found many times. The rearrangement links TRBV7-9 to TRBJ2-3; 10 bases fit TRBD2. This CDR3 has 16 residues. V was pared by 2 bases and J by 4 bases, with 6 bases of the junction left unmatched. Per germline, CDR1 SEHNR and CDR2 FQNEAQ (reference sequence). The CDR3 sequence: CASSLSASGGSDTQYF. The CDR3 nucleotides read TGTGCCAGCAGCTTATCGGCTAGCGGGGGTTCAGATACGCAGTATTTT.

There are a few counts of this clonotype. The chain is built from TRBV19 and TRBJ2-1; no clear D. The CDR3 totals 15 residues. V was clipped by 7 bases and J by 0 bases, with 13 bases between them. Germline V gene sequence: CDR1 LNHDA, CDR2 SQIVND (reference sequence). The CDR3 coding sequence is TGTGCCAGTATTCCGACTGGAAGCTCCTACAATGAGCAGTTCTTC. Protein sequence: CASIPTGSSYNEQFF.

The J gene is TRBJ2-1, the V gene TRBV24-1, with TRBD2 identical over 12 bases. Germline CDR1 and CDR2: KGHDR and SFDVKD. The CDR3 runs 15 residues. The V segment lost 2 bases and the J segment 9 bases; nucleotides outside the gene matches: 4. CDR3 sequence reads: CATSDSGLAGLEQFF. In DNA form, the CDR3 reads TGTGCCACCAGTGATTCAGGACTAGCGGGGCTTGAGCAGTTCTTC.